Each of the 26 T cell receptor beta chains below was sequenced from the same sample in a study of blood T cell repertoires in COVID-19. Profiling relied on immunoSEQ multiplex PCR, and the TCRdb table lists in-frame clones only, not all of them. Among about 250,000 clones listed, roughly four fifths were seen once. Sequenced: PBMCs or T cells enriched from blood (not recorded which). Receptor source: a man aged 40-49 years who had been exposed to COVID-19.

V is TRBV5-1 and J is TRBJ2-2, with 9 bases that match TRBD1. The CDR3 is 16 residues long. With 1 base clipped from V and 5 bases from J, the junction kept 6 bases outside the gene matches. Germline V gene sequence: CDR1 SGHRS, CDR2 YFSETQ. CDR3 nucleotide sequence: TGCGCCAGCAGCTTGATGGGACAGGGAGGAACCGGGGAGCTGTTTTTT. It translates to CASSLMGQGGTGELFF. Complete variable domain (other parts from reference TRBV5-1 and TRBJ2-2): KAGVTQTPRYLIKTRGQQVTLSCSPISGHRSVSWYQQTPGQGLQFLFEYFSETQRNKGNFPGRFSGRQFSNSRSEMNVSTLELGDSALYLCASSLMGQGGTGELFFGEGSRLTVL.

This clone was counted once. CDR3 loop: CASSSRLAGSYEQYF. The DNA of the CDR3 is TGTGCCAGCAGCTCCAGACTAGCGGGAAGCTACGAGCAGTACTTC. The rearrangement links TRBV11-3 to TRBJ2-7, with 11 nucleotides matching TRBD2. With 4 bases clipped from V and 3 bases from J, the junction kept 5 bases outside the gene matches. This CDR3 has 15 residues. Germline CDR1 reads SGHNT; CDR2 reads YENEEA.

The J gene is TRBJ2-1, the V gene TRBV5-1, with TRBD2 matching 11 bases. V gave up 0 bases and J gave up 4 bases; unmatched junction bases: 6. The CDR3 contains 17 residues. Germline CDR1 is SGHRS and CDR2 is YFSETQ. The CDR3 DNA reads TGCGCCAGCAGCTTGGGGACTAGCGGGTATAATTACAATGAGCAGTTCTTC. Translated: CASSLGTSGYNYNEQFF.

The chain combines TRBV3-1 (or the pseudogene TRBV3-2) with TRBJ2-5; 7 nucleotides agree with TRBD2. Germline V gene sequence: CDR1 LGHDT, CDR2 YNNKEL (reference sequence). J gave up 4 bases and V 5 bases, and 10 bases lay outside the gene matches. This CDR3 is 15 amino acids long. This CDR3 is CASSSMGGERETQYF. The CDR3 DNA is TGTGCCAGCAGCAGTATGGGGGGGGAGAGAGAGACCCAGTACTTC.

This clone was observed a few times. V gene TRBV19 combines with J gene TRBJ2-2; the match to TRBD2 covers 16 bases. Germline V gene lookup returns CDR1 LNHDA and CDR2 SQIVND (reference sequence). This CDR3 contains 17 residues. Trimming cost V 6 bases and J 6 bases; bases outside gene matches: 7. CDR3 nucleotides: TGTGCCAGTAGCCCTATGGGACTAGCGGGAGGGCCCGGGGAGCTGTTTTTT. As protein: CASSPMGLAGGPGELFF.

The chain joins TRBV9 to TRBJ2-1; possible D gene TRBD2, 7 bases. Germline-derived CDR1 and CDR2 are SGDLS and YYNGEE. The CDR3 runs to 16 residues. With 0 bases removed from V and 5 bases from J, the gap between germline ends came to 15 bases. CDR3 region: CASSVEVLGGDNEQFF. CDR3 bases: TGTGCCAGCAGCGTAGAGGTTTTAGGGGGGGACAATGAGCAGTTCTTC.

V gene TRBV7-3 combines with J gene TRBJ1-1; no clear D. V was shortened by 5 bases and J by 2 bases, with 12 bases between the two germline ends. Germline CDR1 is SGHTA and CDR2 is FQGTGA. The CDR3 is 14 amino acids. The CDR3 here is CASSNRGSNTEAFF. The DNA of the CDR3 is TGTGCCAGCAGCAACCGAGGGTCTAACACTGAAGCTTTCTTT.

The rearrangement uses TRBV6-5 and TRBJ2-3; D might be TRBD2 (5 bases). CDR3 length equals 15 residues. Looked up from germline, CDR1 is MNHEY and CDR2 is SVGAGI. V gave up 7 bases and J gave up 0 bases, with 14 bases separating them. The CDR3 DNA follows: TGTGCCAGCACTGGGCGGGCACCTAGCACAGATACGCAGTATTTT. Translation: CASTGRAPSTDTQYF.

The chain couples TRBV2 to TRBJ2-1, with D perhaps matching TRBD2 (5 bases). Trimming took 6 bases from V and 1 from J, leaving 10 bases between them. The CDR3 sequence is 14 residues long. Per germline, CDR1 SNHLY and CDR2 FYNNEI. CDR3 region: CASSLQRSYNEQFF. For the CDR3, the DNA is TGTGCCAGCAGCCTTCAGCGGTCCTACAATGAGCAGTTCTTC.

This sequence joins TRBV6-4 and TRBJ2-7, with 7 bases that match TRBD2. The V gene end was trimmed by 8 bases and the J gene end by 2 bases; junction bases not matched to a gene: 9. The CDR3 contains 14 residues. The germline CDR1 and CDR2 sequences are MRHNA and SNTAGT. CDR3 in DNA: TGTGCCAGCTTTCGACGCAGCGGGACCTACGAGCAGTACTTC. Protein product: CASFRRSGTYEQYF.

The chain employs TRBV5-1 and TRBJ2-2, with D tentatively TRBD2 (5 bases). Trimming left V 2 bases short and J 1 base short, with 9 bases between. CDR1 and CDR2 (germline): SGHRS, YFSETQ. The CDR3 is 15 amino acids. The chain's CDR3 is CASSLIGLNTGELFF. The CDR3 DNA is TGCGCCAGCAGCTTAATAGGACTGAACACCGGGGAGCTGTTTTTT.

This chain joins TRBV7-3 and TRBJ2-3, with TRBD2 identical over 7 bases. J lost 2 bases, V lost 1 base, and 9 bases had no gene match. The CDR3 is 17 amino acids. Looked up from germline, CDR1 is SGHTA and CDR2 is FQGTGA. Here the CDR3 reads CASSLRGSAGNTDTQYF. DNA of the CDR3: TGTGCCAGCAGCTTAAGGGGGTCAGCGGGGAACACAGATACGCAGTATTTT.

The rearrangement joins TRBV7-3 to TRBJ2-1, with D tentatively TRBD2 (7 bases). The V gene lost 11 bases and the J gene lost 8 bases, with 16 bases spanning the gap. The CDR3 is made up of 12 amino acids. CDR1 and CDR2 (germline): SGHTA, FQGTGA. This CDR3 reads CAGGGPLHEQFF. CDR3 bases: TGTGCCGGGGGGGGCCCCCTCCATGAGCAGTTCTTC.

The V gene is TRBV4-2, the J gene TRBJ2-2, with no clear D. Trimming pared 1 base from V and 6 bases from J, leaving 6 bases between. The CDR3 is made up of 13 amino acids. CDR1 LGHNA and CDR2 YNFKEQ come from the germline V gene. The CDR3 loop reads CASSQAVAGELFF. The CDR3 DNA reads as TGTGCCAGCAGCCAAGCGGTCGCCGGGGAGCTGTTTTTT.

A single count supports this clone. The chain links TRBV7-9 to TRBJ2-7; TRBD2 is a possible D gene (6 bases). V was clipped by 5 bases and J by 5 bases, with 19 bases between them. Germline CDR1 is SEHNR and CDR2 is FQNEAQ (reference sequence). CDR3 size: 15 residues. The CDR3 DNA reads as TGTGCCAGCAGCCCTGGCCGCGGGGCTTCCCACGAGCAGTACTTC. It specifies CASSPGRGASHEQYF.

The V and J genes are TRBV28 and TRBJ1-5, with D unclear. Germline CDR1 and CDR2: MDHEN and SYDVKM. Trimming cost V 4 bases and J 2 bases, with 15 bases left between them. The CDR3 covers 16 residues. DNA of the CDR3: TGTGCCAGCAGTTCACAATTGTTGAATGGCAATCAGCCCCAGCATTTT. Translating it yields CASSSQLLNGNQPQHF.

The chain has TRBV4-2 and TRBJ2-3; 7 bases align to TRBD2. Germline lookup yields CDR1 LGHNA and CDR2 YNFKEQ. J gave up 2 bases and V 4 bases, and 12 bases lay outside the gene matches. The CDR3 consists of 17 residues. In DNA, the CDR3 is TGTGCCAGCAGCCGCAAGGTTGGCGGGAGCCACACAGATACGCAGTATTTT. Its protein product is CASSRKVGGSHTDTQYF.

The chain couples TRBV6-5 to TRBJ1-2; 9 bases match TRBD1. The junction had 8 bases not matched to a gene; V was cut back by 6 bases and J by 9 bases. Looked up from germline, CDR1 is MNHEY and CDR2 is SVGAGI. This CDR3 has 13 residues. Here the CDR3 reads CASSTGQGVRYTF. Here the CDR3 DNA reads TGTGCCAGCAGCACGGGACAGGGTGTTCGCTACACCTTC.

The chain has TRBV3-1 (or the pseudogene TRBV3-2) and TRBJ2-1; 11 nucleotides align to TRBD2. Unmatched junction bases numbered 4, after V lost 4 bases and J lost 5 bases. CDR1 LGHDT and CDR2 YNNKEL come from the germline V gene (reference sequence). The CDR3 is 15 amino acids. The CDR3 region is CASSRLAGQDNEQFF. CDR3 coding DNA: TGTGCCAGCAGCCGACTAGCGGGACAAGACAATGAGCAGTTCTTC.

This clone was counted between two and nine times. The rearrangement uses TRBV27 and TRBJ2-1, with no clear D. Germline V gene lookup returns CDR1 MNHEY and CDR2 SMNVEV (reference sequence). The CDR3 spans 14 residues. V was pared by 7 bases and J by 3 bases, with 13 bases between. In DNA form, the CDR3 reads TGTGCCAGCATCCCAAGGAGTAACTACAATGAGCAGTTCTTC. Translation: CASIPRSNYNEQFF.

This clone was seen once. V and J are TRBV5-8 and TRBJ2-5, with D perhaps matching TRBD1 (6 bases). V was trimmed by 4 bases and J by 11 bases, leaving 21 bases between them. The CDR3 consists of 14 residues. Germline CDR1 reads SGHTS; CDR2 reads YDEGEE. For the CDR3, the DNA is TGTGCCAGCAGCCTTAAAGGGACATTGGTAGCGCAGTACTTC. Residues: CASSLKGTLVAQYF.

The V call is TRBV12-3 or TRBV12-4, the J call TRBJ1-2; D gene unclear. The CDR3 consists of 12 residues. V was trimmed by 6 bases and J by 7 bases, leaving 12 bases between them. The CDR3 loop is CASSYTRSGYTF. The CDR3 nucleotides read TGTGCCAGCAGCTACACTCGGAGTGGCTACACCTTC.

The chain combines TRBV5-5 with TRBJ1-3; D not certain. Trimming stripped 2 bases from V and 0 bases from J, with 9 bases between. The length of the CDR3 is 15 residues. Germline V gene data show CDR1 as SGHKS and CDR2 as YYEKEE (reference sequence). The CDR3 here is CASSFRGSSGNTIYF. CDR3 nucleotides: TGTGCCAGCAGCTTTCGGGGAAGCTCTGGAAACACCATATATTTT.

J is TRBJ1-1 and V is TRBV30; D uncertain. V was shortened by 2 bases and J by 1 base, with 8 bases between the two germline ends. The CDR3 runs 13 residues. Germline CDR1 is GTSNPN and CDR2 is SVGIG (reference sequence). CDR3 region: CAWSSSRNTEAFF. CDR3 coding DNA: TGTGCCTGGAGTTCGTCTAGGAACACTGAAGCTTTCTTT.

This clone was found a few times. V usage is TRBV5-6 and J usage is TRBJ1-1; D is unresolved. This CDR3 contains 17 residues. CDR1 is SGHDT and CDR2 is YYEEEE in the germline V gene. V was cut by 3 bases and J by 1 base, with 19 bases left in between. The CDR3 region has the DNA TGTGCCAGCAGCTCCGTTGTGGGAGGCGCATCGAACACTGAAGCTTTCTTT. Protein sequence: CASSSVVGGASNTEAFF.

The chain links TRBV7-9 to TRBJ2-1; D perhaps matches TRBD2 (5 bases). The CDR3 has 15 residues. The V end lost 5 bases, the J end lost 5 bases, and 16 bases lay between the germline ends. Per the germline V gene, CDR1 is SEHNR and CDR2 is FQNEAQ (reference sequence). CDR3 in amino acids: CASSPGKTRNNEQFF. The CDR3 DNA reads as TGTGCCAGCAGCCCCGGGAAAACGAGGAACAATGAGCAGTTCTTC.